This TCR beta chain was sequenced during a study of siplizumab effects on memory and regulatory T cells. Some clones are missing from TCRdb's copy, which holds only in-frame ones; the method was immunoSEQ multiplex PCR. The data show over 70,000 clones, with 90% seen just once and over 12% held by the top ten. The CDR3 extends over 13 amino acids. CDR1 is SGHRS and CDR2 is YFSETQ in the germline V gene. J lost 4 bases, V lost 7 bases, and 7 bases had no gene match. This clone was observed once. The TCR originated in a human donor in good health. The sequencing input was CD4+ T cells sorted from blood. The genes are TRBV5-1 and TRBJ2-5, with 7 bases that match TRBD1. The CDR3 bases are TGCGCCAGCCATCGACAGGGTGGAGAGACCCAGTACTTC. Translation: CASHRQGGETQYF.